This TCR beta chain stems from a study of T cell changes during pregnancy in multiple sclerosis (dated by TCRdb to between 2019 and 2020). Concerning the study at large: The study examined how the T cell repertoire changed over the course of pregnancy in women with multiple sclerosis.

The germline V gene sets CDR1 to SGHTA and CDR2 to FQGNSA. From the cysteine through the phenylalanine, the CDR3 covers 15 amino acids. Just the 45-base CDR3 DNA is kept, in frame starting at base 1. Here V drops 5 bases and J drops 7 bases, and the junction holds 10 bases not matched to any gene. Libraries were made using the immunoSEQ multiplex PCR assay. What TCRdb holds here is the immuneACCESS table cut down to in-frame rearrangements. Part of the clones is not present; checked against another copy, under half of the missing clones reflect an unresolved V gene, and the others are unexplained. The sample table records about 51,000 clones; about 92% of these occur just once. The ten largest clones take up roughly 1.8% of the sample. This clone has only one observation. Its antigen is unknown. No much larger clone is present one base from it, and per-base qualities are unavailable.

The rearranged chain carries TRBV7-2 and TRBJ2-5; 10 nucleotides in the junction match TRBD2. The TCR was taken from a female donor with multiple sclerosis, enrolled in a pregnancy study. The sample was peripheral blood, taken in the second trimester of pregnancy. At the DNA level, the sequence is TGTGCCAGCAGCCCACTACGGACTAGCGGAGCGACCCAGTACTTC. Its protein is CASSPLRTSGATQYF.